The table lists the clone carrying this T cell receptor (beta chain) with many counts. The sample belongs to a study of Graves' ophthalmopathy and Graves' hyperthyroidism. Amplification of the TCR beta CDR3 regions used RNA transcripts (as template). Second-round multiplex PCR came after a first-round RT-PCR that employed HTBI primers. TCRdb reprocessed the multiplex PCR reads via MiXCR and lists one record per CDR3 protein. The table lists under 350,000 distinct CDR3 sequences, roughly 16% of them singletons. The material sequenced was peripheral blood. This TCR came from an adult man with Graves' ophthalmopathy.

The CDR3 DNA reads TGTGCCAGCAGTCAATCGGGGACAGGGGTCCGCGAGACCCAGTACTTC. Protein sequence: CASSQSGTGVRETQYF. This chain joins TRBV7-2 and TRBJ2-5; TRBD1 aligns across 10 bases. Germline V lookup: CDR1 SGHTA, CDR2 FQGNSA. Unmatched junction bases numbered 12, after V lost 6 bases and J lost 5 bases. This CDR3 spans 16 amino acids.